This T cell receptor (beta chain) is drawn from a study of T cell clonality in common variable immunodeficiency. Study-level results: CVID subjects had higher TCRbeta clonality than healthy controls, most marked in about a third. Repertoire-complication correlations in CVID were limited by patient heterogeneity. Shared TCRbeta clones were fewer between CVID subjects than controls.

Generated by immunoSEQ multiplex PCR, the TCRdb table keeps only in-frame clones and is missing some. Found here are about 35,000 clones, no singletons; the ten largest cover about 9.5%. This clone was observed a few times. Its antigen is not identified. Read sequence stops 3 residues before the CDR3 end, and the germline J gene provides the missing end. CDR3 length equals 14 residues. Germline-derived CDR1 and CDR2 are WSHSY and SAAADI. Trimming shortened V by 3 bases and J by 0 bases, and 9 bases separated the two germline ends. This TCR was recovered from a person between 18 and 75 years old in good health. Sequenced: peripheral blood mononuclear cells. The chain has TRBV10-2 and TRBJ2-7, with D unclear. The chain's CDR3 is CASSDGLNSYEQYF. Incomplete CDR3 DNA: TGCGCCAGCAGTGACGGTCTCAACTCCTACGAG.